These T cell receptor beta chains were read from a single sample in a study of response to subunit inactivated influenza vaccine. TCRdb ran MiXCR on the RT-PCR reads and lists one entry per CDR3 protein. The table has about 780,000 distinct CDR3 sequences, less than 20% seen once; the top ten hold approximately 11%. The specimen was PBMCs from blood, collected less than 6 days after vaccination. Source of these receptors: a man aged 50-59 years who received an inactivated influenza vaccine. The CDR3 runs from the conserved cysteine through the conserved F or W. D genes are given only for firm matches. Clone size, where shown, is once, few, many, or a class for clones that have expanded.

J,D,V,size,CDR3,DNA
TRBJ1-2,NA,TRBV12-3/TRBV12-4,NA,CASSPSPGNGVYGYTF,TGTGCCAGCAGTCCTTCCCCTGGTAACGGGGTCTATGGCTACACCTTC
TRBJ2-2,NA,TRBV15,few,CATSRGVDTGELFF,TGTGCCACCAGCAGGGGGGTGGACACCGGGGAGCTGTTTTTT
TRBJ1-1,TRBD1,TRBV5-4,few,CASSLARGKNTEAFF,TGTGCCAGCAGCTTGGCCAGGGGGAAGAACACTGAAGCTTTCTTT
TRBJ2-3,NA,TRBV7-2,few,CASSLVRTRRTDTQYF,TGTGCCAGCAGCTTAGTTAGGACAAGGCGGACAGATACGCAGTATTTT
TRBJ2-1,TRBD2,TRBV4-2,NA,CASSQDLAGGRHEQFF,TGTGCCAGCAGCCAAGATCTAGCGGGAGGGAGGCATGAGCAGTTCTTC
TRBJ1-5,NA,TRBV10-3,once,CAISVAEKNQPQHF,TGTGCCATCAGTGTAGCGGAGAAAAATCAGCCCCAGCATTTT
TRBJ2-1,NA,TRBV5-4,NA,CASSPGAASLTNEQFF,TGTGCCAGCAGCCCAGGGGCCGCTTCCTTAACCAATGAGCAGTTCTTC
TRBJ2-3,NA,TRBV15,few,CATSRDRRTDTQYF,TGTGCCACCAGCAGAGATAGGAGGACAGATACGCAGTATTTT
TRBJ2-5,NA,TRBV20-1,NA,CSAIRGWETQYF,TGCAGTGCGATTAGGGGATGGGAGACCCAGTACTTC
TRBJ1-1,NA,TRBV12-3/TRBV12-4,once,CASRTGTIREAFF,TGTGCCAGCAGAACCGGGACAATACGTGAAGCTTTCTTT
TRBJ2-1,NA,TRBV5-1,few,CASSPGIDNEQFF,TGCGCCAGCAGCCCCGGGATAGACAATGAGCAGTTCTTC
TRBJ2-7,TRBD1,TRBV6-2/TRBV6-3,few,CASSLDRDHEQYF,TGTGCCAGCAGTTTGGACAGGGATCACGAGCAGTACTTC
TRBJ2-1,TRBD2,TRBV3-1,NA,CASSQENSETSGAYNEQFF,TGTGCCAGCAGCCAAGAGAATTCTGAGACTAGCGGGGCCTACAATGAGCAGTTCTTC
TRBJ1-2,TRBD1,TRBV7-2,NA,CASSKDRGTNYGYTF,TGTGCCAGCAGCAAGGACAGGGGGACGAACTATGGCTACACCTTC
TRBJ2-7,NA,TRBV2,few,CASSDQYEQYF,TGTGCCAGCAGTGACCAGTACGAGCAGTACTTC
TRBJ2-7,NA,TRBV20-1,NA,CSARDHAYEQYF,TGCAGTGCTAGAGATCACGCGTACGAGCAGTACTTC
TRBJ2-3,NA,TRBV29-1,NA,CSAGGQKSTDTQYF,TGCAGCGCCGGCGGACAGAAAAGCACAGATACGCAGTATTTT
TRBJ2-5,NA,TRBV5-6,NA,CASSGDLKLKETQYF,TGTGCCAGCAGCGGTGATCTGAAATTGAAAGAGACCCAGTACTTC
TRBJ2-5,NA,TRBV7-2,NA,CASSLGPWGQETQYF,TGTGCCAGCAGCTTAGGACCCTGGGGCCAAGAGACCCAGTACTTC
TRBJ2-3,TRBD1,TRBV7-9,NA,CASSPGAGGPDTQYF,TGTGCCAGCAGCCCCGGGGCAGGGGGCCCAGATACGCAGTATTTT
TRBJ2-2,NA,TRBV20-1,few,CSASSGANTGELFF,TGCAGTGCTTCGAGCGGAGCGAACACCGGGGAGCTGTTTTTT
TRBJ2-5,NA,TRBV12-3/TRBV12-4,few,CASSKAGTQYF,TGTGCCAGCAGTAAGGCAGGGACCCAGTACTTC
TRBJ2-7,TRBD1,TRBV5-1,many,CASSPRTGPYEQYF,TGCGCCAGCAGCCCCCGGACAGGCCCCTACGAGCAGTACTTC
TRBJ2-1,TRBD2,TRBV20-1,NA,CSARPRREAGEQFF,TGCAGTGCTAGGCCCCGGCGGGAGGCTGGTGAGCAGTTCTTC
TRBJ2-3,TRBD2,TRBV4-3,few,CASSQDRLAGGNTDTQYF,TGCGCCAGCAGCCAAGATCGGCTAGCGGGGGGAAATACAGATACGCAGTATTTT
TRBJ2-2,TRBD2,TRBV3-1,NA,CASSHRKLAGISTGELFF,TGTGCCAGCAGCCATCGCAAACTAGCGGGGATAAGCACCGGGGAGCTGTTTTTT
TRBJ1-1,TRBD1,TRBV5-6,NA,CASSGTGGGPEAFF,TGTGCCAGCAGCGGGACAGGGGGCGGGCCTGAAGCTTTCTTT
TRBJ2-3,NA,TRBV12-3/TRBV12-4,NA,CASNFVLAVDTQYF,TGTGCCAGCAATTTCGTCCTGGCTGTGGATACGCAGTATTTT
TRBJ2-7,TRBD1,TRBV5-1,few,CASSLDGQGYEQYF,TGCGCCAGCAGCTTGGATGGACAGGGTTACGAGCAGTACTTC
TRBJ2-1,NA,TRBV20-1,few,CSARQVPGEQFF,TGCAGTGCTAGACAGGTACCCGGGGAGCAGTTCTTC
TRBJ2-1,TRBD2,TRBV10-3,NA,CAISESKGLAGDRYNEQFF,TGTGCCATCAGTGAGTCGAAGGGACTAGCGGGAGACCGATACAATGAGCAGTTCTTC